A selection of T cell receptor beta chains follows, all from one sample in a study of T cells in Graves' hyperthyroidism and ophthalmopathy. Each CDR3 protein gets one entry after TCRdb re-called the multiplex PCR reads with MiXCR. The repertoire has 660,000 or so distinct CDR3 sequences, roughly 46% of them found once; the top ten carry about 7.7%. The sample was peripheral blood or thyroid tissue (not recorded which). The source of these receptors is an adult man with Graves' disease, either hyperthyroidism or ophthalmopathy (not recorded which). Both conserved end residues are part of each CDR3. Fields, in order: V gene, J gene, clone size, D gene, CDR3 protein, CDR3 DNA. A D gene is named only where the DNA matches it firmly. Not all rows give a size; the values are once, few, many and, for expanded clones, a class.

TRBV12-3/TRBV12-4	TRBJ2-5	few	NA	CASRLARETQYF	TGTGCCAGCAGACTAGCTCGAGAGACCCAGTACTTC
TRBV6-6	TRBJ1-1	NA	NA	CASSTSGTSNTEAFF	TGTGCCAGCAGTACTTCCGGGACTAGCAACACTGAAGCTTTCTTT
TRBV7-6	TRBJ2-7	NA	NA	CASSLGVASEGRQYF	TGTGCCAGCAGCTTAGGGGTTGCTTCGGAAGGACGGCAGTACTTC
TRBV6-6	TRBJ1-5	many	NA	CASSDPGRRRSFLHF	TGTGCCAGCAGTGACCCCGGTAGACGGAGGTCTTTCTTGCATTTT
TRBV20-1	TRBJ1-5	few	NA	CSARPGGRGNQPQHF	TGCAGTGCTAGACCCGGGGGAAGAGGCAATCAGCCCCAGCATTTT
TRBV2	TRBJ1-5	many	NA	CASNEQGRTDQPQHF	TGTGCCAGCAACGAACAGGGTAGGACGGATCAGCCCCAGCATTTT
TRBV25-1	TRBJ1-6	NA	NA	CASSLDSDSPLHF	TGTGCCAGCAGCCTCGACAGCGATTCACCCCTCCACTTT
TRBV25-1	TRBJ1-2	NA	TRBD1	CASSVRVGQGYYGYTF	TGTGCCAGCAGTGTACGAGTGGGACAGGGATACTATGGCTACACCTTC
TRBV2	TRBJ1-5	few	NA	CASSPMGGNNQPQHF	TGTGCCAGCAGCCCCATGGGAGGGAACAATCAGCCCCAGCATTTT
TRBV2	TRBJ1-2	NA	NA	CASDGGYGYTF	TGTGCCAGTGATGGTGGCTATGGCTACACCTTC
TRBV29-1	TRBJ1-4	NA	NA	CSVEVERAKAF	TGCAGCGTTGAAGTGGAGAGGGCGAAGGCTTTT
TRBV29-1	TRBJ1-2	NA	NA	CSVGVRIYGYTF	TGCAGCGTTGGCGTAAGGATCTATGGCTACACCTTC
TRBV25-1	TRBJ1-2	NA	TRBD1	CASRKGQDYGYTF	TGTGCCAGCAGAAAAGGACAGGACTATGGCTACACCTTC
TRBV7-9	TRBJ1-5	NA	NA	CASRPGSWGHQPQHF	TGTGCCAGCAGACCCGGGTCTTGGGGCCATCAGCCCCAGCATTTT
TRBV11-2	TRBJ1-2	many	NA	CASRRPGGPQMGGYTF	TGTGCCAGCAGACGTCCAGGAGGACCGCAGATGGGGGGCTACACCTTC
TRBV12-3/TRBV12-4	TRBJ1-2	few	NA	CASSSGSRAWGYTF	TGTGCCAGCAGTTCCGGCAGTCGCGCTTGGGGCTACACCTTC
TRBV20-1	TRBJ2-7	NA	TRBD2	CSAQVTSGSTHEQYF	TGCAGTGCCCAAGTGACTAGCGGGAGCACCCACGAGCAGTACTTC
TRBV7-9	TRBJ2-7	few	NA	CASSQAEYEQYF	TGTGCCAGCAGCCAAGCTGAATACGAGCAGTACTTC
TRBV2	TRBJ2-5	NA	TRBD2	CASSDRRGGQETQYF	TGTGCCAGCAGTGACAGGCGGGGGGGCCAAGAGACCCAGTACTTC
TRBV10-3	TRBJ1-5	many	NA	CAISGAGRGQPQHF	TGTGCCATCAGTGGGGCGGGGCGCGGGCAGCCCCAGCATTTT
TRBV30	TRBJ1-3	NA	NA	CAWSEGGSGNTIYF	TGTGCCTGGAGTGAAGGGGGCTCTGGAAACACCATATATTTT